This entry lists 4 T cell receptor beta chains sequenced from one sample in a study of tumor-infiltrating lymphocytes in primary liver carcinoma. Germline DNA was also extracted, while the blood RNA originated from unsorted whole blood. Starting material of 400 to 600 ng total RNA yielded TCR beta cDNA via a constant-region primer. Library construction for TCR beta comprised three nested multiplex PCR rounds performed with slightly modified ARM-PCR. Use of TRBV1-TRBV30 forward primers with a C-beta reverse primer characterized the first two PCR rounds, which lasted roughly 9 cycles each. A single record per CDR3 protein comes from TCRdb applying MiXCR to the multiplex PCR reads. Of about 310,000 distinct CDR3 sequences listed, over 55% are singletons. The sequenced sample consisted of peripheral blood. These receptor sequences come from a man aged 40-49 years with primary liver carcinoma and hepatitis B virus infection.

A note on this clonotype: One end of the junction does not line up with germline, which may come from a read error. The chain links TRBV5-6 to TRBJ2-1; D gene uncertain. The CDR3 length is 15 residues. Germline V gene sequence: CDR1 SGHDT, CDR2 YYEEEE. CDR3 region: CASTLLLRDGDEQFF. The CDR3 coding sequence is TGTGCCAGCACCTTGCTCTTGCGCGATGGGGATGAGCAGTTCTTC.

This clonotype was seen at least ten times. The chain joins TRBV4-3 to TRBJ2-3; 9 bases are a match to TRBD2. The germline V gene encodes CDR1 LGHNA and CDR2 YSLEER. The CDR3 is 16 residues long. The V and J ends lost 1 base and 4 bases, in that order; junction bases with no gene match: 6. The DNA for the CDR3 is TGCGCCAGCAGCCAAGCTCCAGCGGGAGGCGCAGATACGCAGTATTTT. Protein sequence: CASSQAPAGGADTQYF.

A word on this clonotype: Its ends do not fully match the called genes, so a read error is possible. J is TRBJ1-6 and V is TRBV6-6; D not certain. The CDR3 runs to 14 residues. Germline V lookup: CDR1 MNHNY, CDR2 SVGAGI (reference sequence). CDR3: CTSSYLGQTTPLHF. In DNA, the CDR3 is TGTACCAGCAGTTACCTTGGCCAGACAACACCCCTCCACTTT.

To note about this clonotype: One end of the junction is discordant with germline, which a read error may explain. J is TRBJ2-7 and V is TRBV4-2; TRBD2 matches at 11 bases. Germline V gene lookup returns CDR1 LGHNA and CDR2 YNFKEQ. The CDR3 totals 17 residues. The CDR3 is CDSRLAGGQFNSYEQYF. The CDR3 DNA is TGTGACAGCAGGCTAGCGGGGGGTCAGTTTAACTCCTACGAGCAGTACTTC.